This TCR beta chain stems from a study of blood T cell repertoires in COVID-19. Germline V gene data show CDR1 as GTSNPN and CDR2 as SVGIG (reference sequence). J was trimmed by 7 bases and V by 3 bases; bases with no gene match: 9. This CDR3 contains 14 residues. Generated by immunoSEQ multiplex PCR, the TCRdb table keeps only in-frame clones and is missing some. The sample has tens of thousands of clones, roughly 89% seen once. The rearrangement links TRBV30 to TRBJ1-2, with 9 bases lining up with TRBD1. Specimen: peripheral blood. The clonotype was recovered from a human donor in a cohort sampled during active COVID-19. The CDR3 region is CAWSYTGGGFGYTF. The CDR3 bases are TGTGCCTGGAGCTATACAGGGGGCGGGTTTGGCTACACCTTC.